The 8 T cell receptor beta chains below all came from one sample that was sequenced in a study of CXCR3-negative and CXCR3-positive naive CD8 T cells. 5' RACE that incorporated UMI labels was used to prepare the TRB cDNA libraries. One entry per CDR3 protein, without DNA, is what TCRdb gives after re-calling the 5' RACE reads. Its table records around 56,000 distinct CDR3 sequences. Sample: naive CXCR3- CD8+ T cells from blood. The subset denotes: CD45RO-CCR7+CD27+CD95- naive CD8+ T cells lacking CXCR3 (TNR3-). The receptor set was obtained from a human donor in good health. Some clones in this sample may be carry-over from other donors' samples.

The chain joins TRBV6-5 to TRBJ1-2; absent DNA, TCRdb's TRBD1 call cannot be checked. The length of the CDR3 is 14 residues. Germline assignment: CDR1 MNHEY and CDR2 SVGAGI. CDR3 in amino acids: CASSYSWGRDGYTF.

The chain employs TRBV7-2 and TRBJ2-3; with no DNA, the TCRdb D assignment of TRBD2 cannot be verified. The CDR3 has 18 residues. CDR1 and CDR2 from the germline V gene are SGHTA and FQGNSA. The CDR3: CASSQALAGGASTDTQYF.

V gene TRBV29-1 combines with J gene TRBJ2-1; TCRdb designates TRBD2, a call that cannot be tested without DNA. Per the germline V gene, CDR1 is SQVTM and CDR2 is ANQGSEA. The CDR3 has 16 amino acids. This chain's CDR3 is CSVGGLATSSYNEQFF.

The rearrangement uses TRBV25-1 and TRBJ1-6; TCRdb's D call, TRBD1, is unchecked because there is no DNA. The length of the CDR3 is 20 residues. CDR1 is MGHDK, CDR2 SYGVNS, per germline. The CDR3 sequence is CASSANKPGQGIGYNSPLHF.

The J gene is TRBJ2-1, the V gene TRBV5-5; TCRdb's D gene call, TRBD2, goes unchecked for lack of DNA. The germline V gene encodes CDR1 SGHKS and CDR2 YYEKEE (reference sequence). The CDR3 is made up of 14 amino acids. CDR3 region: CASSLGLPQNEQFF.

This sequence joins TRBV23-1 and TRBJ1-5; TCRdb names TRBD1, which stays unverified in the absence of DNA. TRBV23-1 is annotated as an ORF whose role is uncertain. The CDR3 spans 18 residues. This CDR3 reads CASSLRQGARSSNQPQHF.

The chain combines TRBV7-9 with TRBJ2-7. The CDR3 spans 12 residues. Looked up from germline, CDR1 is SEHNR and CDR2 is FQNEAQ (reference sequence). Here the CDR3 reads CASRGTPDEQYF.

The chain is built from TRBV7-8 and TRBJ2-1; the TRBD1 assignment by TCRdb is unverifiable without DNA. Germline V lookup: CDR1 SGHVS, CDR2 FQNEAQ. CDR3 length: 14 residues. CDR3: CASSPRQGTNEQFF.